This T cell receptor (beta chain) appears in the sequencing data of a study of blood T cell repertoires in COVID-19. Study-wide context: Both acute and convalescent COVID-19 samples were obtained from the United States, Italy and Spain. T cells, B-cell-depleted T cells, or PBMCs supplied cDNA or gDNA.

Losses at the gene ends were 4 bases for V and 0 bases for J; bases not matched to a gene: 11. This CDR3 contains 19 residues. Germline loops: CDR1 SEHNR, CDR2 FQNEAQ (reference sequence). How the authors handled the data: For nucleated cells, counts were estimated from reference gene primer amplification. TCRdb keeps only in-frame clones here, not all; method: immunoSEQ multiplex PCR. V and J calls and clone size are as listed in that table; D and trimming were resolved from the DNA. This sample carries about 69,000 clones, around 90% of them seen once, and the ten largest clones take 5.3%. The rearrangement joins TRBV7-9 to TRBJ2-4, with 11 positions matching TRBD2. This TCR derives from a man in his fifties or sixties with acute or convalescent COVID-19. The source material was peripheral blood. The CDR3 reads CASSSTGTSGELAKNIQYF. The CDR3 bases are TGTGCCAGCAGCTCAACCGGGACTAGCGGTGAATTAGCCAAAAACATTCAGTACTTC. The full variable domain, in which reference TRBV7-9 and TRBJ2-4 provide the parts outside the CDR3, is DTGVSQNPRHKITKRGQNVTFRCDPISEHNRLYWYRQTLGQGPEFLTYFQNEAQLEKSRLLSDRFSAERPKGSFSTLEIQRTEQGDSAMYLCASSSTGTSGELAKNIQYFGAGTRLSVL.